Each of the 14 T cell receptor beta chains below was sequenced from the same sample in a study of response to subunit inactivated influenza vaccine (dated by TCRdb to 2017 to 2018). Libraries were constructed by RT-PCR. The data were produced on an Illumina HiSeq 2500. TCRdb handled the public reads itself, with Q25 trimming in fastp and clone calling in MiXCR, and kept productive beta chains. When rows share a CDR3 protein, they turn into one entry using the most common DNA and genes. The sample table holds about 700,000 distinct CDR3 sequences, of which around 13% were seen once. Roughly 6.4% of the sample rests with the top ten. Sample: PBMCs from blood, taken roughly 2 weeks before vaccination. These receptors originate from a man between 45 and 60 years old who received an inactivated influenza vaccine. Donor details come from another sample of the same person, matched by shared clones.

In its sample, this clonotype was seen a few times. The V gene is TRBV7-2, the J gene TRBJ2-2; D might be TRBD2 (6 bases). This CDR3 contains 14 residues. V lost 9 bases and J 1 base, leaving 12 bases between the germline ends. CDR1 and CDR2 (germline): SGHTA, FQGNSA. This CDR3 reads CASSWRGNTGELFF. CDR3 bases: TGTGCCAGTTCTTGGCGGGGGAACACCGGGGAGCTGTTTTTT. The full variable domain, its missing parts supplied by reference TRBV7-2 and TRBJ2-2, is GAGVSQSPSNKVTEKGKDVELRCDPISGHTALYWYRQSLGQGLEFLIYFQGNSAPDKSGLPSDRFSAERTGGSVSTLTIQRTQQEDSAVYLCASSWRGNTGELFFGEGSRLTVL.

V is TRBV19 and J is TRBJ2-3, with a tentative D call TRBD1 (5 bases). V was clipped by 4 bases and J by 1 base, with 18 bases between them. Germline V gene data show CDR1 as LNHDA and CDR2 as SQIVND (reference sequence). The CDR3 extends over 17 amino acids. CDR3 sequence reads: CASSSRTGLHGTDTQYF. DNA for the CDR3: TGTGCCAGTAGTAGCCGTACAGGATTGCATGGCACAGATACGCAGTATTTT.

This clonotype was picked up a small number of times. The V gene is TRBV6-1, the J gene TRBJ1-2; D ambiguous. The length of the CDR3 is 12 residues. V was trimmed by 1 base and J by 3 bases, leaving 3 bases between them. Germline V gene lookup returns CDR1 MNHNS and CDR2 SASEGT. CDR3 sequence (DNA): TGTGCCAGCAGTGAAGAGTACTATGGCTACACCTTC. Residues: CASSEEYYGYTF.

This clonotype came up a few times. V gene TRBV6-6 combines with J gene TRBJ1-1; D gene unclear. V lost 6 bases and J lost 6, with 14 bases in between. Germline CDR1 is MNHNY and CDR2 is SVGAGI (reference sequence). This CDR3 spans 13 amino acids. The CDR3 protein is CASSRRTAPEAFF. The CDR3 DNA follows: TGTGCCAGCAGCCGTAGGACCGCTCCTGAAGCTTTCTTT.

In its sample, this clonotype was seen a few times. V is TRBV29-1 and J is TRBJ1-2; TRBD1 matches 7 bases. CDR1 and CDR2 (germline): SQVTM, ANQGSEA. This CDR3 is built from 14 residues. V was clipped by 1 base and J by 2 bases; unmatched bases: 4. The CDR3 bases are TGCAGCGTTGAAGGTCAGGGGGTAAACTATGGCTACACCTTC. Its translation is CSVEGQGVNYGYTF.

This clonotype was found a few times. The genes are TRBV5-1 and TRBJ2-7; D possibly corresponds to TRBD2 (6 bases). V was cut by 0 bases and J by 2 bases, with 12 bases left in between. The CDR3 consists of 15 residues. The germline V gene has CDR1 SGHRS and CDR2 YFSETQ. The CDR3 nucleotides are TGCGCCAGCAGCTTGGCCGGAGGGGCCCCCTACGAGCAGTACTTC. This gives the protein CASSLAGGAPYEQYF.

This clonotype has at least ten counts. The chain couples TRBV12-3 or TRBV12-4 to TRBJ2-3; D is uncertain. The CDR3 contains 13 residues. V was cut by 3 bases and J by 0 bases, with 4 bases left in between. CDR3 bases: TGTGCCAGCAGTTTTAGGAGCACAGATACGCAGTATTTT. Its translation is CASSFRSTDTQYF.

V and J are TRBV29-1 and TRBJ2-6; tentatively, D is TRBD1 (5 bases). Deletions cut 6 bases from V and 0 bases from J, with 12 bases between. The CDR3 runs to 15 residues. Germline CDR1 reads SQVTM; CDR2 reads ANQGSEA. The CDR3 region has the DNA TGCAGCGTGATCACAGGAGTCTCTGGGGCCAACGTCCTGACTTTC. It is translated as CSVITGVSGANVLTF.

This clonotype has a handful of counts. This sequence joins TRBV20-1 and TRBJ2-7, with D unclear. Germline values: CDR1 DFQATT, CDR2 SNEGSKA (reference sequence). CDR3 length: 14 residues. Deletions cut 6 bases from V and 0 bases from J, with 15 bases between. Here the CDR3 DNA reads TGCAGTGCAGTCCCTCCTAGGCGCTCCTACGAGCAGTACTTC. It codes for CSAVPPRRSYEQYF.

This clonotype came up a few times. The J gene is TRBJ2-4, the V gene TRBV28; 7 nucleotides align to TRBD1. J lost 4 bases, V lost 5 bases, and 8 bases had no gene match. The germline V gene has CDR1 MDHEN and CDR2 SYDVKM. CDR3 length: 15 residues. CDR3 sequence reads: CASSRPTGMKNIQYF. The DNA of the CDR3 is TGTGCCAGCAGTCGCCCGACAGGGATGAAAAACATTCAGTACTTC.

Only a few counts were recorded for this clonotype. V is TRBV7-2 and J is TRBJ1-6; 7 nucleotides align to TRBD1. This CDR3 spans 17 amino acids. Germline CDR1 is SGHTA and CDR2 is FQGNSA. With 5 bases clipped from V and 10 bases from J, the junction kept 17 bases outside the gene matches. The CDR3 DNA reads as TGTGCCAGCAGCGATAGGGACAGATGGATCTTAGGGTCACCCCTCCACTTT. The encoded protein is CASSDRDRWILGSPLHF. The whole variable domain, filled in from reference TRBV7-2 and TRBJ1-6, reads GAGVSQSPSNKVTEKGKDVELRCDPISGHTALYWYRQSLGQGLEFLIYFQGNSAPDKSGLPSDRFSAERTGGSVSTLTIQRTQQEDSAVYLCASSDRDRWILGSPLHFGNGTRLTVT.

This clonotype showed up just a few times. The chain joins TRBV7-2 to TRBJ2-2; 9 bases are a match to TRBD1. The ends lost 5 bases at V and 6 bases at J; junction bases unmatched: 4. Germline V lookup: CDR1 SGHTA, CDR2 FQGNSA. The CDR3 contains 14 residues. The CDR3 DNA reads as TGTGCCAGCAGCCGACGGACAGGGGCCGGGGAGCTGTTTTTT. As protein: CASSRRTGAGELFF.

A few counts support this clonotype. V usage is TRBV24-1 and J usage is TRBJ2-1; 9 positions agree with TRBD1. The V gene's germline CDR1 is KGHDR and CDR2 SFDVKD. Trimming took 3 bases from V and 6 from J; bases not matched to a gene: 5. The CDR3 runs 15 residues. The CDR3 region is CATSDAGQGLNEQFF. As DNA, the CDR3 is TGTGCCACCAGTGATGCGGGACAGGGACTCAATGAGCAGTTCTTC.

The V and J genes are TRBV6-2 or TRBV6-3 and TRBJ1-2; 12 bases match TRBD1. Germline CDR1 MNHEY, CDR2 SVGEGT. This CDR3 spans 15 amino acids. With V trimmed by 5 bases and J by 6 bases, 7 bases remained unmatched. CDR3: CASSTGTGGANGYTF. The CDR3 region has the DNA TGTGCCAGCAGTACCGGGACAGGGGGCGCAAATGGCTACACCTTC.